This T cell receptor (beta chain) was recorded in a study of T cells in Graves' hyperthyroidism and ophthalmopathy. The CDR3 contains 14 residues. Germline CDR1 is LGHNA and CDR2 is YSLEER. V lost 0 bases and J 8 bases, leaving 13 bases between the germline ends. Amplification targeted TCR beta CDR3 regions from RNA transcripts. In the first-round RT-PCR of the TCR CDR3, the HTBI primer set was used. TCRdb reanalysed the multiplex PCR reads using MiXCR and keeps one entry per CDR3 protein. This table has about 480,000 distinct CDR3 sequences, roughly 24% appearing once. V is TRBV4-3 and J is TRBJ1-2; no clear D. This sequence was found in a woman in her twenties or thirties with Graves' ophthalmopathy. Sequencing used blood. CDR3 sequence: CASSQDVRMRGYTF. For the CDR3, the DNA is TGCGCCAGCAGCCAAGATGTTAGGATGAGAGGCTACACCTTC.